Presented here are 9 T cell receptor beta chains from one specimen sequenced in a study of T cell changes during pregnancy in multiple sclerosis. Sequenced by immunoSEQ multiplex PCR; TCRdb stores in-frame clones only, minus some. The table has 55,000 to 70,000 clones, roughly 87% seen once; the top ten hold 2.5%. Sequencing used peripheral blood, obtained in the first trimester of pregnancy. The receptors were sampled from a female donor with multiple sclerosis, enrolled in a pregnancy study.

The chain links TRBV6-6 to TRBJ1-2, with TRBD1 matching over 7 bases. Germline CDR1 is MNHNY and CDR2 is SVGAGI (reference sequence). CDR3 length: 15 amino acids. J lost 2 bases, V lost 2 bases, and 5 bases had no gene match. CDR3 DNA sequence: TGTGCCAGCAGTTACACTGAGACAGGGAACTATGGCTACACCTTC. Translating gives CASSYTETGNYGYTF.

The chain employs TRBV6-5 and TRBJ1-5; 9 bases fit TRBD1. Germline V gene data show CDR1 as MNHEY and CDR2 as SVGAGI. This CDR3 contains 15 residues. J gave up 4 bases and V 6 bases, and 7 bases lay outside the gene matches. The CDR3 spells CASSSLDRGNQPQHF. The CDR3 bases are TGTGCCAGCAGCAGTTTGGACAGGGGTAATCAGCCCCAGCATTTT.

Many counts were recorded for this clone. V usage is TRBV6-1 and J usage is TRBJ2-7; possibly TRBD1 for D (8 bases). V was clipped by 3 bases and J by 3 bases, with 18 bases between them. The CDR3 length is 16 residues. From germline, CDR1 is MNHNS and CDR2 SASEGT. The CDR3 region is CASSDPGQGGIYEQYF. The CDR3 DNA is TGTGCCAGCAGTGACCCTGGACAGGGAGGGATCTACGAGCAGTACTTC.

V gene TRBV6-5 combines with J gene TRBJ2-7; 7 bases agree with TRBD2. CDR1 MNHEY and CDR2 SVGAGI come from the germline V gene. V gave up 2 bases and J gave up 5 bases; unmatched junction bases: 6. This CDR3 comprises 14 residues. The CDR3 protein is CASSYERDVNEQYF. The CDR3 DNA reads as TGTGCCAGCAGTTACGAGCGGGATGTAAACGAGCAGTACTTC.

V and J are TRBV25-1 and TRBJ2-7; 8 nucleotides match TRBD1. Trimming removed 6 bases from V and 3 bases from J; junction bases left unmatched: 7. The CDR3 is 14 amino acids. CDR1 and CDR2 (germline): MGHDK, SYGVNS. Here the CDR3 reads CASRQTGESYEQYF. The CDR3 bases are TGTGCCAGCAGACAGACAGGGGAAAGCTACGAGCAGTACTTC.

The rearrangement links TRBV9 to TRBJ1-3; D is ambiguous. The ends were cut back, 0 bases at V and 0 bases at J, with 13 bases in the middle. Per germline, CDR1 SGDLS and CDR2 YYNGEE. CDR3 length: 17 residues. CDR3: CASSVEGYSFSGNTIYF. The CDR3 nucleotides read TGTGCCAGCAGCGTAGAAGGTTACAGCTTCTCTGGAAACACCATATATTTT. Complete variable domain (other parts from reference TRBV9 and TRBJ1-3): DSGVTQTPKHLITATGQRVTLRCSPRSGDLSVYWYQQSLDQGLQFLIQYYNGEERAKGNILERFSAQQFPDLHSELNLSSLELGDSALYFCASSVEGYSFSGNTIYFGEGSWLTVV.

The V gene is TRBV19, the J gene TRBJ1-1; 10 bases map to TRBD1. This CDR3 region has 13 residues. Germline assignment: CDR1 LNHDA and CDR2 SQIVND (reference sequence). V shed 1 base, J shed 9 bases, and the junction held 2 bases outside the gene matches. CDR3 coding DNA: TGTGCCAGTAGTATAGCGGGACAGGGGAAAGCTTTCTTT. Protein sequence: CASSIAGQGKAFF.

The V gene is TRBV2, the J gene TRBJ1-6, with 8 positions matching TRBD1. Germline V gives CDR1 SNHLY, CDR2 FYNNEI. This CDR3 is 16 amino acids long. The ends lost 3 bases at V and 10 bases at J; junction bases unmatched: 11. CDR3 nucleotides: TGTGCCAGCAGTGATCTCGGTGGACAGGGCTCCTCACCCCTCCACTTT. This gives the protein CASSDLGGQGSSPLHF.

The chain's CDR3 is CASRLDGSNEQFF. In DNA, the CDR3 is TGTGCCAGCCGTCTAGACGGGAGCAATGAGCAGTTCTTC. V is TRBV6-5 and J is TRBJ2-1; weak D call: TRBD2 (6 bases). The CDR3 length is 13 residues. Germline CDR1 reads MNHEY; CDR2 reads SVGAGI. V lost 8 bases and J lost 6, with 14 bases in between.